These T cell receptor beta chains were read from a single sample in a study of blood T cell repertoires in COVID-19. Sequencing was performed with immunoSEQ multiplex PCR; in TCRdb, only in-frame clones are kept and a portion is missing. The sample lists some 200,000 clones, 70% to 90% seen once, with 3.1% in the top ten. The sequenced sample consisted of PBMCs or T cells enriched from blood (not recorded which). These receptors were taken from a woman aged 45-60 years in a cohort exposed to, infected with or recovered from COVID-19 (not recorded which). Both conserved end residues are part of each CDR3. A D gene is named only where the DNA matches it firmly. Clone size, where shown, is once, few, many, or a class for clones that have expanded.

CDR3 DNA: TGTGCCAGCAGTTACTTGCGGGGGAGGCGCTTGAACACTGAAGCTTTCTTT
CDR3 protein: CASSYLRGRRLNTEAFF
V gene: TRBV6-2/TRBV6-3
D gene: .
J gene: TRBJ1-1
clone size: .

CDR3 DNA: TGTGCCAGCAGCTTCGCGTGGGCTAGCGGGGGGGCCGGGGATACGCAGTATTTT
CDR3 protein: CASSFAWASGGAGDTQYF
V gene: TRBV5-5
D gene: TRBD2
J gene: TRBJ2-3
clone size: .

CDR3 DNA: TGTGCCAGCAGCTTAGTACTCATGGGACAGAAAGGTGGCTACACCTTC
CDR3 protein: CASSLVLMGQKGGYTF
V gene: TRBV11-2
D gene: TRBD1
J gene: TRBJ1-2
clone size: .

CDR3 DNA: TGTGCCAGCAGCACCCGGACAGGGGGAAGAGGCTACACCTTC
CDR3 protein: CASSTRTGGRGYTF
V gene: TRBV7-8
D gene: TRBD1
J gene: TRBJ1-2
clone size: .

CDR3 DNA: TGTGCCAGCAGCCGCACAGGGGGGGAGACCCAGTACTTC
CDR3 protein: CASSRTGGETQYF
V gene: TRBV7-3
D gene: TRBD1
J gene: TRBJ2-5
clone size: .

CDR3 DNA: TGTGCCACCAGTAAAGCGTACTCCTACAATGAGCAGTTCTTC
CDR3 protein: CATSKAYSYNEQFF
V gene: TRBV24-1
D gene: .
J gene: TRBJ2-1
clone size: once

CDR3 DNA: TGTGCTAGTGCCCAGGGTGCCTCCTACGAGCAGTACTTC
CDR3 protein: CASAQGASYEQYF
V gene: TRBV12-5
D gene: .
J gene: TRBJ2-7
clone size: .

CDR3 DNA: TGCGCCAGCAGCAGGGACAGAGGCAGTCGGGGCTACACCTTC
CDR3 protein: CASSRDRGSRGYTF
V gene: TRBV5-1
D gene: TRBD1
J gene: TRBJ1-2
clone size: .

CDR3 DNA: TGTGCCAGCAGCCGCCAGTACGAGCAGTACTTC
CDR3 protein: CASSRQYEQYF
V gene: TRBV5-5
D gene: .
J gene: TRBJ2-7
clone size: .

CDR3 DNA: TGTGCCATCAGTGAGTATAAAGATACGCAGTATTTT
CDR3 protein: CAISEYKDTQYF
V gene: TRBV10-3
D gene: .
J gene: TRBJ2-3
clone size: .

CDR3 DNA: TGTGCCAGCAGCCCGCGGTCGGGGGGGGGCCTCTACGAGCAGTACTTC
CDR3 protein: CASSPRSGGGLYEQYF
V gene: TRBV4-2
D gene: TRBD2
J gene: TRBJ2-7
clone size: .

CDR3 DNA: TGTGCCAGCAGCCTAGGGGCGTTCAACACCATATATTTT
CDR3 protein: CASSLGAFNTIYF
V gene: TRBV7-3
D gene: .
J gene: TRBJ1-3
clone size: once

CDR3 DNA: TGCAGCGTTGTCCGGAGCCAATTTTATTCACCCCTCCACTTT
CDR3 protein: CSVVRSQFYSPLHF
V gene: TRBV29-1
D gene: .
J gene: TRBJ1-6
clone size: once

CDR3 DNA: TGTGCCAGCAGCTCAACAGGGAACAGAGGACAGCCCCAGCATTTT
CDR3 protein: CASSSTGNRGQPQHF
V gene: TRBV7-2
D gene: .
J gene: TRBJ1-5
clone size: .

CDR3 DNA: TGTGCCAGCAGTGAAGCATGGACAGGGACGAGCAATCAGCCCCAGCATTTT
CDR3 protein: CASSEAWTGTSNQPQHF
V gene: TRBV6-1
D gene: TRBD1
J gene: TRBJ1-5
clone size: once

CDR3 DNA: TGTGCCAGTAGTCAGACAGAGTACAACACCGGGGAGCTGTTTTTT
CDR3 protein: CASSQTEYNTGELFF
V gene: TRBV19
D gene: .
J gene: TRBJ2-2
clone size: .

CDR3 DNA: TGTGCCAGCAGTTACTCGAAAGCGGCAGGGGGCACTGAAGCTTTCTTT
CDR3 protein: CASSYSKAAGGTEAFF
V gene: TRBV6-5
D gene: TRBD1
J gene: TRBJ1-1
clone size: .

CDR3 DNA: TGTGCCAGCAGCTGGGACAGGGGCAATGAGCAGTTCTTC
CDR3 protein: CASSWDRGNEQFF
V gene: TRBV7-2
D gene: TRBD1
J gene: TRBJ2-1
clone size: .

CDR3 DNA: TGTGCCAGCAGCTTAGGGGTCTTAGACGACAAAGAGACCCAGTACTTC
CDR3 protein: CASSLGVLDDKETQYF
V gene: TRBV7-9
D gene: .
J gene: TRBJ2-5
clone size: .

CDR3 DNA: TGTGCCAGCAGCGATCCCAAGCGGGGGGGCCGGGATACGCAGTATTTT
CDR3 protein: CASSDPKRGGRDTQYF
V gene: TRBV5-4
D gene: TRBD2
J gene: TRBJ2-3
clone size: .

CDR3 DNA: TGTGCCAGCAGTTTATTCGGGGGGTTGGGGGATGAACACACTGAAGCTTTCTTT
CDR3 protein: CASSLFGGLGDEHTEAFF
V gene: TRBV28
D gene: .
J gene: TRBJ1-1
clone size: .

CDR3 DNA: TGTGCCAGCAGAGCTAGCGGTACCCCGTGGTATTTT
CDR3 protein: CASRASGTPWYF
V gene: TRBV2
D gene: TRBD2
J gene: TRBJ2-3
clone size: .

CDR3 DNA: TGTGCCAGCAGCTCGGAGAGAAACCCCTATGGCTACACCTTC
CDR3 protein: CASSSERNPYGYTF
V gene: TRBV5-6
D gene: .
J gene: TRBJ1-2
clone size: .

CDR3 DNA: TGTGCTAGCAGCCGCAGGCAGGTTCGGAATGAAAAACTGTTTTTT
CDR3 protein: CASSRRQVRNEKLFF
V gene: TRBV7-7
D gene: .
J gene: TRBJ1-4
clone size: .

CDR3 DNA: TGTGCCAGCAGTTATCCGTTTTCTTTTGTGAACACCGGGGAGCTGTTTTTT
CDR3 protein: CASSYPFSFVNTGELFF
V gene: TRBV6-2/TRBV6-3
D gene: .
J gene: TRBJ2-2
clone size: .

CDR3 DNA: TGCGCCAGCAGTCGAATACAGGGTGGCACAGATACGCAGTATTTT
CDR3 protein: CASSRIQGGTDTQYF
V gene: TRBV4-1
D gene: .
J gene: TRBJ2-3
clone size: .

CDR3 DNA: TGTGCCATCAGCGACACAGAAAACTATGGCTACACCTTC
CDR3 protein: CAISDTENYGYTF
V gene: TRBV10-3
D gene: .
J gene: TRBJ1-2
clone size: .

CDR3 DNA: TGTGCCAGCAGCCCATCCCCGCTATCCGTTAGAGACTTC
CDR3 protein: CASSPSPLSVRDF
V gene: TRBV11-2
D gene: .
J gene: TRBJ2-5
clone size: .

CDR3 DNA: TGTGCCAGCAGTTTTTCCAGCGGGGGACCTCACTTCTTC
CDR3 protein: CASSFSSGGPHFF
V gene: TRBV12-3/TRBV12-4
D gene: TRBD2
J gene: TRBJ2-1
clone size: once

CDR3 DNA: TGTGCCAGCAACCTAGGGGGGGGCAGGGGCTACAATGAGCAGTTCTTC
CDR3 protein: CASNLGGGRGYNEQFF
V gene: TRBV28
D gene: .
J gene: TRBJ2-1
clone size: .

CDR3 DNA: TGTGCCAGCAGCTTAGCGTGGGGGGGGCGAGGGCAGCCCCAGCATTTT
CDR3 protein: CASSLAWGGRGQPQHF
V gene: TRBV7-8
D gene: .
J gene: TRBJ1-5
clone size: few

CDR3 DNA: TGTGCCAGCAGTCGAGGGAGCGATCGGGAAAAACTGTTTTTT
CDR3 protein: CASSRGSDREKLFF
V gene: TRBV2
D gene: .
J gene: TRBJ1-4
clone size: .

CDR3 DNA: TGTGCCAGCAGCCAATATGGCCAGGGAGGCATTCAGTACTTC
CDR3 protein: CASSQYGQGGIQYF
V gene: TRBV7-3
D gene: .
J gene: TRBJ2-4
clone size: .

CDR3 DNA: TGTGCCAGCAGCTTGGGACAGGGGGCGAATCAGCCCCAGCATTTT
CDR3 protein: CASSLGQGANQPQHF
V gene: TRBV7-8
D gene: TRBD1
J gene: TRBJ1-5
clone size: .

CDR3 DNA: TGCAGCGTTGAAGAGGGCCACGGGGACTACGAGCAGTACTTC
CDR3 protein: CSVEEGHGDYEQYF
V gene: TRBV29-1
D gene: .
J gene: TRBJ2-7
clone size: .

CDR3 DNA: TGTGCCAGTAGTATAGATCCGGGGACAGTCGACGATAACTATGGCTACACCTTC
CDR3 protein: CASSIDPGTVDDNYGYTF
V gene: TRBV19
D gene: TRBD1
J gene: TRBJ1-2
clone size: .

CDR3 DNA: TGTGCCAGCAGCTATTTTACAGGGGCCGCCCCAAACACCATATATTTT
CDR3 protein: CASSYFTGAAPNTIYF
V gene: TRBV5-4
D gene: TRBD1
J gene: TRBJ1-3
clone size: .

CDR3 DNA: TGTGCCAGCTCATCTGGACAGGGGAGTACAAAAAACATTCAGTACTTC
CDR3 protein: CASSSGQGSTKNIQYF
V gene: TRBV18
D gene: TRBD1
J gene: TRBJ2-4
clone size: .

CDR3 DNA: TGTGCCAGCTCCCCCCCAGCAGGGGGCATCACTGAAGCTTTCTTT
CDR3 protein: CASSPPAGGITEAFF
V gene: TRBV18
D gene: TRBD1
J gene: TRBJ1-1
clone size: .

CDR3 DNA: TGTGCCAGCAGCGCCCGAATCTGGACTAGAAGCCGAGGGGAGCTGTTTTTT
CDR3 protein: CASSARIWTRSRGELFF
V gene: TRBV11-2
D gene: TRBD2
J gene: TRBJ2-2
clone size: .

CDR3 DNA: TGTGCCTGGGGCTCTCGTTTTTCACCCCTCCACTTT
CDR3 protein: CAWGSRFSPLHF
V gene: TRBV30
D gene: .
J gene: TRBJ1-6
clone size: few

CDR3 DNA: TGTGCCAGCAGGAATATCGACAGGGGAGTGTACGAGCAGTACTTC
CDR3 protein: CASRNIDRGVYEQYF
V gene: TRBV27
D gene: TRBD1
J gene: TRBJ2-7
clone size: .

CDR3 DNA: TGTGTCAGCAGCAAAGTAAGGGACAGGGGTTCAGATACGCAGTATTTT
CDR3 protein: CVSSKVRDRGSDTQYF
V gene: TRBV21-1
D gene: .
J gene: TRBJ2-3
clone size: once

CDR3 DNA: TGTGCCAGCAGTTTAGGGGCCACGAATGAAAAACTGTTTTTT
CDR3 protein: CASSLGATNEKLFF
V gene: TRBV28
D gene: .
J gene: TRBJ1-4
clone size: .

CDR3 DNA: TGTGCCAGCTCACCGGTTTACGGACAGCTTAATGAAAAACTGTTTTTT
CDR3 protein: CASSPVYGQLNEKLFF
V gene: TRBV18
D gene: .
J gene: TRBJ1-4
clone size: .

CDR3 DNA: TGTGCCAGCAGTCCGCGACAGGGGGCCCTTAACTATGGCTACACCTTC
CDR3 protein: CASSPRQGALNYGYTF
V gene: TRBV27
D gene: TRBD1
J gene: TRBJ1-2
clone size: .

CDR3 DNA: TGTGCCAGCAGTTTATCCCCCACTCCGGCCGGGACAGATAATGGCTACACCTTC
CDR3 protein: CASSLSPTPAGTDNGYTF
V gene: TRBV27
D gene: TRBD1
J gene: TRBJ1-2
clone size: few

CDR3 DNA: TGTGCCAGCAGCCACCATCGGGAGCAGTACTTC
CDR3 protein: CASSHHREQYF
V gene: TRBV3-1/TRBV3-2
D gene: .
J gene: TRBJ2-7
clone size: .

CDR3 DNA: TGCGCCAGCAGCCAATACGTGGCAGGGGGCGGAGAGACCCAGTACTTC
CDR3 protein: CASSQYVAGGGETQYF
V gene: TRBV4-1
D gene: TRBD1
J gene: TRBJ2-5
clone size: .

CDR3 DNA: TGTGCCAGCAGAGACCATACAGACTACGAGCAGTACTTC
CDR3 protein: CASRDHTDYEQYF
V gene: TRBV2
D gene: .
J gene: TRBJ2-7
clone size: .

CDR3 DNA: TGTGCCAGCAGCTTGGCAGGGCAGATTTACAATGAGCAGTTCTTC
CDR3 protein: CASSLAGQIYNEQFF
V gene: TRBV7-9
D gene: .
J gene: TRBJ2-1
clone size: .

CDR3 DNA: TGTGCCAGCAGTTATGAGCGGGGGACCATTCAGTACTTC
CDR3 protein: CASSYERGTIQYF
V gene: TRBV6-5
D gene: TRBD2
J gene: TRBJ2-4
clone size: .

CDR3 DNA: TGTGCCAGCAGCCAAGAAATTGGACAGGGAGGTTACGAGCAGTACTTC
CDR3 protein: CASSQEIGQGGYEQYF
V gene: TRBV4-2
D gene: TRBD1
J gene: TRBJ2-7
clone size: .